A single TCR beta chain is shown here with its context. These data belong to a study of early T cells in non-severe SARS-CoV-2 infection. This CDR3 spans 14 amino acids. Trimming pared 7 bases from V and 9 bases from J, leaving 23 bases between. From germline, CDR1 is SQVTM and CDR2 ANQGSEA. TCRdb passed the 5' RACE reads through MiXCR, listing each CDR3 protein once. The repertoire holds under 100,000 distinct CDR3 sequences, with 9.5% to 12% as singletons. The chain recombines TRBV29-1 with TRBJ2-3; TRBD1 is a possible D gene (6 bases). The TCR was taken from an adult who was a healthcare worker with PCR-confirmed SARS-CoV-2 infection or an uninfected control (not recorded which). Sequencing was done on a sample of whole blood. CDR3 protein: CSGESGVRPGTQYF. In nucleotides, the CDR3 is TGCAGCGGGGAGTCAGGGGTCCGCCCAGGAACGCAGTATTTT.